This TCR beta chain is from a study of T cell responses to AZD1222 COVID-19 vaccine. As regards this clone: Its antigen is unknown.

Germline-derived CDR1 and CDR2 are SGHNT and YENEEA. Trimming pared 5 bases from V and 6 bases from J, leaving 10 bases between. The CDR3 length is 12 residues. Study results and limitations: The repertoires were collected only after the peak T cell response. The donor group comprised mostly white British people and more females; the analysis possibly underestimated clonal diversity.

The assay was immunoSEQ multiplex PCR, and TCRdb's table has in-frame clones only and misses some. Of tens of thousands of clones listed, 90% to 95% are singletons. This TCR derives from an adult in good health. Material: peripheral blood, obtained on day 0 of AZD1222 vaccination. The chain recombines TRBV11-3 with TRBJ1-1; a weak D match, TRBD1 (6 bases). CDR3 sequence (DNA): TGTGCCAGCAGCGAACAGGGATCTGAAGCTTTCTTT. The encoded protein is CASSEQGSEAFF.